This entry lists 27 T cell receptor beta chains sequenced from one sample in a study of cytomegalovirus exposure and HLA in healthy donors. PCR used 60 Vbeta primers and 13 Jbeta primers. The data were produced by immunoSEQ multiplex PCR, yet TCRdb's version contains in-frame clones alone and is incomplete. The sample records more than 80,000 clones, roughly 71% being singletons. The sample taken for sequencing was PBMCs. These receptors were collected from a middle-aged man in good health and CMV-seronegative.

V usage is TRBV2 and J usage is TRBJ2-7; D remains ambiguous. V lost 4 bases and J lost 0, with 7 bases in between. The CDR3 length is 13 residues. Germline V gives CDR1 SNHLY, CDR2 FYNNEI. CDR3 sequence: CASSAEVSYEQYV. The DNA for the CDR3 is TGTGCCAGCAGTGCCGAGGTCTCCTACGAGCAGTACGTC.

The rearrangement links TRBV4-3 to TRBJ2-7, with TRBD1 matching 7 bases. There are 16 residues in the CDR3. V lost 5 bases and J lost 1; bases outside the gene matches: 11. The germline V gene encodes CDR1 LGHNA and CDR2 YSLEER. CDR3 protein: CASSGTRDSSSYEQYF. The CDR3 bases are TGCGCCAGCAGCGGAACTCGGGACAGCTCGTCCTACGAGCAGTACTTC.

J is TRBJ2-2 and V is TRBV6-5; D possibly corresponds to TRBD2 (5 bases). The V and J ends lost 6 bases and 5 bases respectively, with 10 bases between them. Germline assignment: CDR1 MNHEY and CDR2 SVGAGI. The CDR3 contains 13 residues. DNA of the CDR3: TGTGCCAGCAGACTAGGTTGGACCGGGGAGCTGTTTTTT. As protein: CASRLGWTGELFF.

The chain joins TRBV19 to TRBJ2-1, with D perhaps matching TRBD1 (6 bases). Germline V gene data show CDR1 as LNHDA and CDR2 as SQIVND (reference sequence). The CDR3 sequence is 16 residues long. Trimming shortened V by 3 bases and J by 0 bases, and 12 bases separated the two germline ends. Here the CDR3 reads CASSIVRGSSYNEQFF. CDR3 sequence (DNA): TGTGCCAGTAGTATTGTGAGGGGGAGCTCCTACAATGAGCAGTTCTTC. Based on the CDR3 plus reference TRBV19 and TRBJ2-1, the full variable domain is DGGITQSPKYLFRKEGQNVTLSCEQNLNHDAMYWYRQDPGQGLRLIYYSQIVNDFQKGDIAEGYSVSREKKESFPLTVTSAQKNPTAFYLCASSIVRGSSYNEQFFGPGTRLTVL.

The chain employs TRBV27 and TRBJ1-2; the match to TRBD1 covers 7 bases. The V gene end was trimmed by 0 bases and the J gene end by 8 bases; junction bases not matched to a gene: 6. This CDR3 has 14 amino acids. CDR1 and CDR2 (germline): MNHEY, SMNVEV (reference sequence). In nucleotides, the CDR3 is TGTGCCAGCAGTTTATCACCGGGACAGAAGGGCTACACCTTC. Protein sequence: CASSLSPGQKGYTF.

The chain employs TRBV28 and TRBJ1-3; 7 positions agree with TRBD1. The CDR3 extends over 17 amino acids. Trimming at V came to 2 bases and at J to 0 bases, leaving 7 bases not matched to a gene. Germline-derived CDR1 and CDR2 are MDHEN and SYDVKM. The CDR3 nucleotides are TGTGCCAGCAGTTTACCCCAGGGACAGAGCTCTGGAAACACCATATATTTT. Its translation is CASSLPQGQSSGNTIYF.

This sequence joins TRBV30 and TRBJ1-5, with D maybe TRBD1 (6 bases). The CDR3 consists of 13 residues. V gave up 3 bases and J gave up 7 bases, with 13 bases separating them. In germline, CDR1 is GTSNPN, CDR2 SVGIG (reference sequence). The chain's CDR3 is CAWSKQGIQPQHF. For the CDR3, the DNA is TGTGCCTGGAGCAAACAGGGAATCCAGCCCCAGCATTTT.

The chain's CDR3 is CASRIRNSITDTQYF. For the CDR3, the DNA is TGTGCCAGCAGGATACGGAACAGCATAACAGATACGCAGTATTTT. The J gene is TRBJ2-3, the V gene TRBV6-5; D call uncertain. Trimming left V 6 bases short and J 3 bases short, with 16 bases between. Germline CDR1 reads MNHEY; CDR2 reads SVGAGI. The CDR3 has 15 amino acids.

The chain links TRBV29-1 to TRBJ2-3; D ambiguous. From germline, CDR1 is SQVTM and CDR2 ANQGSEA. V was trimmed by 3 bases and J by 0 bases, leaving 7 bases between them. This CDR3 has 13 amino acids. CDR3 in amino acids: CSVDSTSTDTQYF. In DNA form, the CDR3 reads TGCAGCGTTGACTCAACTAGCACAGATACGCAGTATTTT.

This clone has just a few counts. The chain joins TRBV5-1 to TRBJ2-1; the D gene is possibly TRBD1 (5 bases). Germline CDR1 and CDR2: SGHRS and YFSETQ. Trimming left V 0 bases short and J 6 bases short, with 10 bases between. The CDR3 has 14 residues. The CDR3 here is CASSLGGRGNEQFF. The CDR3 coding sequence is TGCGCCAGCAGCTTGGGCGGAAGGGGCAATGAGCAGTTCTTC.

CDR3 protein: CASSLDAGLNQPQHF. CDR3 coding DNA: TGTGCCAGCAGCTTAGACGCTGGGCTCAATCAGCCCCAGCATTTT. J is TRBJ1-5 and V is TRBV7-2; no firm D call. V lost 1 base to trimming and J lost 3 bases, with 10 bases between them. There are 15 residues in the CDR3. Germline values: CDR1 SGHTA, CDR2 FQGNSA.

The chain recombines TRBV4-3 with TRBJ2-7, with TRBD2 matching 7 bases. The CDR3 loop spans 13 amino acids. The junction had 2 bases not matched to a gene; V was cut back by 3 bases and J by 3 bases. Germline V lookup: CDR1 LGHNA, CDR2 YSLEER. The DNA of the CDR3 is TGCGCCAGCAGCCATGAGCGGGGCTACGAGCAGTACTTC. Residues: CASSHERGYEQYF.

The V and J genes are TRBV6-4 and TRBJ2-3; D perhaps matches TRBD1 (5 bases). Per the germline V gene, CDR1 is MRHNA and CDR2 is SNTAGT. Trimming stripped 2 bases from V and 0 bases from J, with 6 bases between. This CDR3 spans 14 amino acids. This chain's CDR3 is CASSDRGSTDTQYF. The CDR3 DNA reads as TGTGCCAGCAGTGACAGGGGTAGCACAGATACGCAGTATTTT.

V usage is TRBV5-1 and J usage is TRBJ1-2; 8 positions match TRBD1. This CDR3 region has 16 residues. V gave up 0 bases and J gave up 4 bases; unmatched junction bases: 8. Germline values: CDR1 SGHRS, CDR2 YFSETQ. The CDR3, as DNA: TGCGCCAGCAGCTTGGATGGGACAGGAGGGGGCTATGGCTACACCTTC. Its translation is CASSLDGTGGGYGYTF. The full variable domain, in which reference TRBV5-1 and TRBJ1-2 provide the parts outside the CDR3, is KAGVTQTPRYLIKTRGQQVTLSCSPISGHRSVSWYQQTPGQGLQFLFEYFSETQRNKGNFPGRFSGRQFSNSRSEMNVSTLELGDSALYLCASSLDGTGGGYGYTFGSGTRLTVV.

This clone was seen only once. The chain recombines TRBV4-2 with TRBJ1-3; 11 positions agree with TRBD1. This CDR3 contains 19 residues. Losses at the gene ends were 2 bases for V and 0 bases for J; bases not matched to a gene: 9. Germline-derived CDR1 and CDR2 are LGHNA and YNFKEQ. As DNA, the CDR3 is TGTGCCAGCAGCCAAAAGGGACAGGGGGGCGAGGGCTCTGGAAACACCATATATTTT. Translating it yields CASSQKGQGGEGSGNTIYF.

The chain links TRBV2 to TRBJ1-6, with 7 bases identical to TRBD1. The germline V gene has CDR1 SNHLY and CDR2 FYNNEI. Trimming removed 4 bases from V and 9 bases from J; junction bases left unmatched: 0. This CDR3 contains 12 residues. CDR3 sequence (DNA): TGTGCCAGCAGTGGACAGGGTTCACCCCTCCACTTT. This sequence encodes CASSGQGSPLHF.

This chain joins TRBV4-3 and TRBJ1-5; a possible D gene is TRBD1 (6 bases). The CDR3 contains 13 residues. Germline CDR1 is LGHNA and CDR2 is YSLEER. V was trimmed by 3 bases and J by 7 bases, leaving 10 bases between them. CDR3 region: CASSHDRRQPQHF. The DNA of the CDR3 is TGCGCCAGCAGCCACGACAGGCGCCAGCCCCAGCATTTT.

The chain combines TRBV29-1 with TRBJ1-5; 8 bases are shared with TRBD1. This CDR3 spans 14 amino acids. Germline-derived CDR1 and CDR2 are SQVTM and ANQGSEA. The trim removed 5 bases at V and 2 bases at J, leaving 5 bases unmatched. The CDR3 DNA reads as TGCAGCGTTCTTACAGGGGGGGGCAATCAGCCCCAGCATTTT. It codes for CSVLTGGGNQPQHF.

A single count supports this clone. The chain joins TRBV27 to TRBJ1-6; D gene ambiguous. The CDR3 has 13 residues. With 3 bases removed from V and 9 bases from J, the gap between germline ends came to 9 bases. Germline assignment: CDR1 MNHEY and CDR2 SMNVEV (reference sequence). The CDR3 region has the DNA TGTGCCAGCAGTTTTACCGAGGGTTCACCCCTCCACTTT. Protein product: CASSFTEGSPLHF.

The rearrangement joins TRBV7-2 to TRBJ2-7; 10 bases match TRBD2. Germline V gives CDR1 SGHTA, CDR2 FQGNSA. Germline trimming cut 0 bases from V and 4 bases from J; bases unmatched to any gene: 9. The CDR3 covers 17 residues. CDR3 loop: CASSLAGQLAGIYEQYF. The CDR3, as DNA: TGTGCCAGCAGCTTAGCCGGACAACTAGCGGGGATTTACGAGCAGTACTTC.

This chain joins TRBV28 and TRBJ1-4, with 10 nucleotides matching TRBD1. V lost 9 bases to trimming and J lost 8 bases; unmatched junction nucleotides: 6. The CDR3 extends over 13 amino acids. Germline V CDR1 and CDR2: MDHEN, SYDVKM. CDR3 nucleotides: TGTGCCAGTAGGGACAGGGGTCGCGAAAAACTGTTTTTT. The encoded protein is CASRDRGREKLFF. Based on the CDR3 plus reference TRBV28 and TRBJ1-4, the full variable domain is DVKVTQSSRYLVKRTGEKVFLECVQDMDHENMFWYRQDPGLGLRLIYFSYDVKMKEKGDIPEGYSVSREKKERFSLILESASTNQTSMYLCASRDRGREKLFFGSGTQLSVL.

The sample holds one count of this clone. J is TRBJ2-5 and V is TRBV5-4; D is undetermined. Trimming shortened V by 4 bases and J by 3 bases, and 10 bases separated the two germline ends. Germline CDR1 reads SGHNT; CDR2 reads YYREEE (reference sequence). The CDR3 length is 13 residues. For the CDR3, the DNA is TGTGCCAGCAGCGCCGAGCCTAAAGAGACCCAGTACTTC. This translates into CASSAEPKETQYF.

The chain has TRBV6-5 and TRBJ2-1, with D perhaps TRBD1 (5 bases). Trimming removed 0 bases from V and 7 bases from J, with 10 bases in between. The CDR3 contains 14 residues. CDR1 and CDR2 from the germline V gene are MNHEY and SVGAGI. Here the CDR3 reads CASSYSGKGNEQFF. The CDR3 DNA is TGTGCCAGCAGTTACTCGGGTAAGGGGAATGAGCAGTTCTTC.

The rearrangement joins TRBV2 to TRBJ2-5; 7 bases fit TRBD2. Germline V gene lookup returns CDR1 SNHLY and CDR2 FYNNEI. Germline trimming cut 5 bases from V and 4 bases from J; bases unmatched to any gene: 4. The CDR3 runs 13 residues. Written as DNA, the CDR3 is TGTGCCAGCAGTCTCCCGGGAGGAGAGACCCAGTACTTC. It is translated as CASSLPGGETQYF.

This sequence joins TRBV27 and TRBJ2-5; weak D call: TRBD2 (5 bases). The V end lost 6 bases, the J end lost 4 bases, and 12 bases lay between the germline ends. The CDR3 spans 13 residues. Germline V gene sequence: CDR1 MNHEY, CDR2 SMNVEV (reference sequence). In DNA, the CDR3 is TGTGCCAGCAGCCGCCGGGGATCAGAGACCCAGTACTTC. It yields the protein CASSRRGSETQYF.

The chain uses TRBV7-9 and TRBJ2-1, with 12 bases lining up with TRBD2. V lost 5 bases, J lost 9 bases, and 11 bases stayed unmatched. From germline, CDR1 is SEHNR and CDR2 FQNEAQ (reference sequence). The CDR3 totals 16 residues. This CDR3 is CASSPPSGRALSEQFF. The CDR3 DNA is TGTGCCAGCAGCCCCCCTAGCGGGAGGGCACTGAGTGAGCAGTTCTTC.

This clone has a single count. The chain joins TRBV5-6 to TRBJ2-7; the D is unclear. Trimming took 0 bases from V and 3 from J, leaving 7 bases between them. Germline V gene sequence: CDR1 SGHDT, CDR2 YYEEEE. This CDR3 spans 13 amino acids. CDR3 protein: CASSLGRFYEQYF. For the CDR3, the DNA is TGTGCCAGCAGCTTGGGGCGGTTCTACGAGCAGTACTTC.